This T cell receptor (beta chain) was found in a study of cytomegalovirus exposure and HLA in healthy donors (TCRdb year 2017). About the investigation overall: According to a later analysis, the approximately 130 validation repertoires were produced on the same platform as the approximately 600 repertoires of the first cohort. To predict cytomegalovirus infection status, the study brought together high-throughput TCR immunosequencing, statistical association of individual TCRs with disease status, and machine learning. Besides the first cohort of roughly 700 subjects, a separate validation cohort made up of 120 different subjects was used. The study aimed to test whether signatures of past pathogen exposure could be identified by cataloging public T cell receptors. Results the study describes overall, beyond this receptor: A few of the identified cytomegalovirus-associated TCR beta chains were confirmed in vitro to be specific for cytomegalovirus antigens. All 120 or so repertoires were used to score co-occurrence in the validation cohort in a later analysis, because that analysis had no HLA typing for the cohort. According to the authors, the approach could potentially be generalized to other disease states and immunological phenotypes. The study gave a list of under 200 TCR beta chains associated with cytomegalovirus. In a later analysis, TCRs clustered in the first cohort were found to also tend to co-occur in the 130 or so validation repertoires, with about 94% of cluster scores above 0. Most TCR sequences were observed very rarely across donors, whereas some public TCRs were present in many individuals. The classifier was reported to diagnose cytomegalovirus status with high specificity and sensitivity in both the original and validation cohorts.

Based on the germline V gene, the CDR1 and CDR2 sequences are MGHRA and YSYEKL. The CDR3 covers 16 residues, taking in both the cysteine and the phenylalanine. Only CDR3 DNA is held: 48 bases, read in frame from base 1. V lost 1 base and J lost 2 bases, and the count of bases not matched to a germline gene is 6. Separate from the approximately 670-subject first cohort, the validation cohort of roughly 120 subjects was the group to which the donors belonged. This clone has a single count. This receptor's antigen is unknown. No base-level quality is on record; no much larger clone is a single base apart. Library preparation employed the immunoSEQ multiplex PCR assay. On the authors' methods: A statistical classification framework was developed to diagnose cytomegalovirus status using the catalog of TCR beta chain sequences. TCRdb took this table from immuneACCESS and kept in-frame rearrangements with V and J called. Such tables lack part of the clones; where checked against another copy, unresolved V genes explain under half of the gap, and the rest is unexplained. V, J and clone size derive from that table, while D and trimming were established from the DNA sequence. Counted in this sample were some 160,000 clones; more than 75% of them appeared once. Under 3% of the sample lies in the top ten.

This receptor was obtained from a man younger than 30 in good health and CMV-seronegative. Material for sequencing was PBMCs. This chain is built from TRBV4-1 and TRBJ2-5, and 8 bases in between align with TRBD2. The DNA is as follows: TGCGCCAGCAGCCAAGGCAGCGGGGGAGGACAAGAGACCCAGTACTTC. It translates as CASSQGSGGGQETQYF.